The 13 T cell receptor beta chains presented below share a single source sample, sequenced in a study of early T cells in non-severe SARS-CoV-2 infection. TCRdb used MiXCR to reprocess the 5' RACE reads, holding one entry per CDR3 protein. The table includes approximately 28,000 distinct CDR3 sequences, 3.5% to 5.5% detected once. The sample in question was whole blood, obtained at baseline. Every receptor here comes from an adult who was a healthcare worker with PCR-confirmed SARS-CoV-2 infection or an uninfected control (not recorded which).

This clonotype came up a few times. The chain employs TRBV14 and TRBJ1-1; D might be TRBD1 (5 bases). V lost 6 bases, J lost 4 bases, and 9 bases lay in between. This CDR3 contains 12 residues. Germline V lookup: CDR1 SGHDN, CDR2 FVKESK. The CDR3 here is CASRWGGTEAFF. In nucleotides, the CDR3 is TGTGCCAGCAGATGGGGGGGCACTGAAGCTTTCTTT. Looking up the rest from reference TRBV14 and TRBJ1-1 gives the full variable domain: EAGVTQFPSHSVIEKGQTVTLRCDPISGHDNLYWYRRVMGKEIKFLLHFVKESKQDESGMPNNRFLAERTGGTYSTLKVQPAELEDSGVYFCASRWGGTEAFFGQGTRLTVV.

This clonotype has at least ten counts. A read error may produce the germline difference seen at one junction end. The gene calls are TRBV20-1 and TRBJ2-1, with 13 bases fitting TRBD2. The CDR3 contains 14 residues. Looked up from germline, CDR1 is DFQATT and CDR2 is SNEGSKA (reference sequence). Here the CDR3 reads CSARDKTSGGAVVF. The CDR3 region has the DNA TGCAGTGCTAGAGATAAAACTAGCGGGGGGGCGGTTGTCTTC.

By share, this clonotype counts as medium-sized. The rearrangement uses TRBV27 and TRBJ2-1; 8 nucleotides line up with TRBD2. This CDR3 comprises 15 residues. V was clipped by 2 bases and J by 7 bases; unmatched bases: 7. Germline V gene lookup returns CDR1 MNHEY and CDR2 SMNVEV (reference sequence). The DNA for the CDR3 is TGTGCCAGCAGTTTAAGGTCGGGGGGGCCGAATGAGCAGTTCTTC. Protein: CASSLRSGGPNEQFF.

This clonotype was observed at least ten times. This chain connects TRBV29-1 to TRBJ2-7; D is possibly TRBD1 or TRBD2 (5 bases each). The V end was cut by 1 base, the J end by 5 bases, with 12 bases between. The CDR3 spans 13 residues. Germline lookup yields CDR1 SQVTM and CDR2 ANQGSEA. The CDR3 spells CSVEASGGDEQYF. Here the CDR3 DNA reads TGCAGCGTTGAAGCATCTGGGGGAGACGAGCAGTACTTC.

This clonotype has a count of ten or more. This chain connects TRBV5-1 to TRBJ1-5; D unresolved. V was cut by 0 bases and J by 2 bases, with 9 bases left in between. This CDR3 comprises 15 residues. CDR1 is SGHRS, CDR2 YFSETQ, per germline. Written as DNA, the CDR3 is TGCGCCAGCAGCTTGGGAGTCGGGGGCAATCAGCCCCAGCATTTT. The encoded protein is CASSLGVGGNQPQHF.

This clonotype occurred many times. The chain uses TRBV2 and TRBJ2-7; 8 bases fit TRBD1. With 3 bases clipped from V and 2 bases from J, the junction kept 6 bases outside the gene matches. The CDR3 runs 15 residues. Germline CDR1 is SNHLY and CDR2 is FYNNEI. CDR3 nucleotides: TGTGCCAGCAGTGACGGACAGGGCCTGACCTACGAGCAGTACTTC. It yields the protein CASSDGQGLTYEQYF.

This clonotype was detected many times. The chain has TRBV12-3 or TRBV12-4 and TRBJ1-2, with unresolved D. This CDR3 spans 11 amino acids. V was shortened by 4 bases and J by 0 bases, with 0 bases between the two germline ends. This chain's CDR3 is CASSSNYGYTF. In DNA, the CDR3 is TGTGCCAGCAGTTCTAACTATGGCTACACCTTC.

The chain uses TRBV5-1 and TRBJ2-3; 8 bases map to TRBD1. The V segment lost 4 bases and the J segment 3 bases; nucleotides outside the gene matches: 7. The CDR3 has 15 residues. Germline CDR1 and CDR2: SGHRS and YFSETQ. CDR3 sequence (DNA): TGCGCCAGCAGCCTCGACAGGGGAGGAACAGATACGCAGTATTTT. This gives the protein CASSLDRGGTDTQYF.

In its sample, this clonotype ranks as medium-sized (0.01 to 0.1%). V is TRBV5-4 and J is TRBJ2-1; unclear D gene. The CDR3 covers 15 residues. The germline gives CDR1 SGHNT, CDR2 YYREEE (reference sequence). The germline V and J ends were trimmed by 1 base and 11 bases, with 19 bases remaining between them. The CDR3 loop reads CASSLPSRVKGKQFF. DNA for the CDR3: TGTGCCAGCAGCTTGCCCTCCCGGGTCAAGGGTAAGCAGTTCTTC.

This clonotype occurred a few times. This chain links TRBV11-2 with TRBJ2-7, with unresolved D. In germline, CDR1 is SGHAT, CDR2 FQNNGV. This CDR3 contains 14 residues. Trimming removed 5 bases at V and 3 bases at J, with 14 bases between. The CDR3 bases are TGTGCCAGCAGCCCTCCGGCGGCGTACTACGAGCAGTACTTC. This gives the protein CASSPPAAYYEQYF.

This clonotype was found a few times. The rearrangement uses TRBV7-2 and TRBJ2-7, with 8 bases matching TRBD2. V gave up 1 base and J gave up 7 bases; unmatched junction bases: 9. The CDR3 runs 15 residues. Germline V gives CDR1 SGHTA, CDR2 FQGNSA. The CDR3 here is CASSLGGLAGDEQYF. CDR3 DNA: TGTGCCAGCAGCTTAGGAGGGCTAGCGGGTGATGAGCAGTACTTC.

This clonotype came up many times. The CDR3 region is CASSSTPGLWGEQFF. CDR3 DNA sequence: TGTGCCAGCAGCTCGACCCCGGGCCTCTGGGGTGAGCAGTTCTTC. The chain combines TRBV5-6 with TRBJ2-1; no firm D call. The CDR3 has 15 amino acids. Germline V gives CDR1 SGHDT, CDR2 YYEEEE. Deletions cut 3 bases from V and 9 bases from J, with 19 bases between.

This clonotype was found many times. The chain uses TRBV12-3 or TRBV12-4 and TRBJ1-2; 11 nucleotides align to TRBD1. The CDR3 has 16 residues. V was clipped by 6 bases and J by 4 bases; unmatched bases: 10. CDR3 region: CASSRDRGRLGYGYTF. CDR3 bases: TGTGCCAGCAGCCGGGACAGGGGGAGGTTAGGCTATGGCTACACCTTC.